Here is one TCR beta chain with its context. What it binds is not known. This entry comes from a study of cytomegalovirus exposure and HLA in healthy donors. On the study more broadly: Among the 398 genotyped donors, 81% were placed in the Caucasian-associated ancestry cluster.

Study-wide findings and caveats: Prediction of most subjects' HLA-A and HLA-B alleles by TCR beta sequences was reportedly accurate.

Primers for the PCR totalled 60 Vbeta and 13 Jbeta. Assay: immunoSEQ multiplex PCR; the TCRdb copy retains only in-frame clones and omits some. The repertoire holds 100,000 to 150,000 clones, with 65% to 90% as singletons. The V gene's germline CDR1 is SGHRS and CDR2 YFSETQ. Trimming took 3 bases from V and 6 from J; bases not matched to a gene: 3. The CDR3 runs 14 residues. Healthy people donating bone marrow made up the donors. The TCR originated in a woman in her late teens or twenties in good health and CMV-seropositive. This chain connects TRBV5-1 to TRBJ1-4, with 9 bases that match TRBD1. Sequencing was carried out using PBMCs. The CDR3 DNA reads TGCGCCAGCAGCTCGGGACAGGGTGATGAAAAACTGTTTTTT. Protein sequence: CASSSGQGDEKLFF.